The 2 T cell receptor beta chains presented below share a single source sample, sequenced in a study of blood T cells in healthy people across ages. Combining a sample-barcoded 5' primer with a J-beta primer mix, a second PCR ran for roughly 7 to 12 cycles. In TCRdb, the 5' RACE reads were re-called with MiXCR into one record per CDR3 protein. The profile shows roughly 1.9 million distinct CDR3 sequences, 39% of them singletons. The specimen sequenced was blood. The receptors come from a human donor in good health.

This chain uses TRBV6-4 with TRBJ2-3, with no clear D. This CDR3 is built from 13 residues. Germline CDR1 MRHNA, CDR2 SNTAGT. V was pared by 4 bases and J by 1 base, with 6 bases between. The CDR3 DNA reads as TGTGCCAGCAGTGCCTCTCGCACAGATACGCAGTATTTT. This translates into CASSASRTDTQYF.

The chain employs TRBV12-3 or TRBV12-4 and TRBJ1-1, with D uncertain. Trimming pared 2 bases from V and 3 bases from J, leaving 7 bases between. This CDR3 comprises 13 residues. The DNA of the CDR3 is TGTGCCAGCAGTTTACAACAGCACACTGAAGCTTTCTTT. The encoded protein is CASSLQQHTEAFF.